This T cell receptor (beta chain) was obtained from a study of T cell responses to AZD1222 COVID-19 vaccine. Study-wide findings and caveats: Repertoires were collected only later (after the peak T cell response had occurred). Spike was spanned by vaccine-associated CD4 TCRs, which were dominant at 160-218 and 743-854. Baseline serology detected seropositivity in only five or six AZD1222 recipients.

TCRdb keeps only in-frame clones here, not all; method: immunoSEQ multiplex PCR. The data contain 150,000 to 180,000 clones, about nine tenths of them seen just once; the ten biggest clones take up 5.5%. Germline V CDR1 and CDR2: LNHDA, SQIVND (reference sequence). Trimming removed 4 bases at V and 0 bases at J, with 10 bases between. The CDR3 contains 14 residues. Note on this clone: Antigen specificity is unknown.

V is TRBV19 and J is TRBJ2-7; a possible D gene is TRBD1 (6 bases). The sequenced sample was peripheral blood, obtained on day 0 of MenACWY control vaccination. The TCR comes from an adult in good health. The CDR3 loop is CASSRQVISYEQYF. CDR3 bases: TGTGCCAGTAGTAGACAGGTAATCTCCTACGAGCAGTACTTC.